This TCR beta chain is from a study of CD8 T cells in ankylosing spondylitis. General study results and limits: Ankylosing spondylitis blood appeared to be characterized by a TCR beta motif of roughly eight highly homologous variants.

On this clonotype itself: Its target is not known.

V lost 4 bases to trimming and J lost 0 bases; unmatched junction nucleotides: 7. Germline-derived CDR1 and CDR2 are SGHRS and YFSETQ. The CDR3 has 16 amino acids. TCRdb itself ran the 5' RACE reads through MiXCR, one entry per CDR3 protein. In the table there are under 550,000 distinct CDR3 sequences, 25% to 30% of which are singletons. The receptor was derived from a male donor with ankylosing spondylitis. Sequencing was performed on blood, either unsorted or a sorted T cell fraction (not recorded which). The V call is TRBV5-1, the J call TRBJ1-2; 9 nucleotides match TRBD1. For the CDR3, the DNA is TGCGCCAGCAGCATGGGACAGGGCGGGACTAACTATGGCTACACCTTC. Amino acid sequence: CASSMGQGGTNYGYTF.